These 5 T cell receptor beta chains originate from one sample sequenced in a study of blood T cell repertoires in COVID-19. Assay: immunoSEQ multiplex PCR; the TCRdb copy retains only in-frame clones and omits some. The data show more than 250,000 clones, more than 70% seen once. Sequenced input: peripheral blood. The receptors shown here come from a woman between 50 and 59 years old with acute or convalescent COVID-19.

In DNA form, the CDR3 reads TGCGCCAGCAGCGTGGACAGGGTGGGGAACACTGAAGCTTTCTTT. It is translated as CASSVDRVGNTEAFF. V is TRBV5-1 and J is TRBJ1-1, with TRBD1 matching 8 bases. The CDR3 loop spans 15 amino acids. V gave up 4 bases and J gave up 1 base; unmatched junction bases: 6. The germline V gene encodes CDR1 SGHRS and CDR2 YFSETQ. The full variable domain, in which reference TRBV5-1 and TRBJ1-1 provide the parts outside the CDR3, is KAGVTQTPRYLIKTRGQQVTLSCSPISGHRSVSWYQQTPGQGLQFLFEYFSETQRNKGNFPGRFSGRQFSNSRSEMNVSTLELGDSALYLCASSVDRVGNTEAFFGQGTRLTVV.

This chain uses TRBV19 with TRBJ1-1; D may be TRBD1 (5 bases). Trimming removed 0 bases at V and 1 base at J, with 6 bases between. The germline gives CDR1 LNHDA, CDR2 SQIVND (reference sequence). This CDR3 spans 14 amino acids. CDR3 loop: CASSIDRANTEAFF. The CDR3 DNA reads TGTGCCAGTAGTATAGACAGGGCGAACACTGAAGCTTTCTTT. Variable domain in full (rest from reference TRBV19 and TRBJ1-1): DGGITQSPKYLFRKEGQNVTLSCEQNLNHDAMYWYRQDPGQGLRLIYYSQIVNDFQKGDIAEGYSVSREKKESFPLTVTSAQKNPTAFYLCASSIDRANTEAFFGQGTRLTVV.

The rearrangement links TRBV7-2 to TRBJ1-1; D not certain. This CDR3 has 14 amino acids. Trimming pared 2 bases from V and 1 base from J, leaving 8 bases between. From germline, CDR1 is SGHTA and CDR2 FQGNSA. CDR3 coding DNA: TGTGCCAGCAGCTTAAGCGGGGAGAACACTGAAGCTTTCTTT. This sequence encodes CASSLSGENTEAFF.

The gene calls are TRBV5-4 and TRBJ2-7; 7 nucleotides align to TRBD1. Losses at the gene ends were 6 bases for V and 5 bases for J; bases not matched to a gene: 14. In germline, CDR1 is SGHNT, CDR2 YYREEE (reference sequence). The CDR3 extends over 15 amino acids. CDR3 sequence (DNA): TGTGCCAGCACCCAGACGGACAGGCCTCCCGACGAGCAGTACTTC. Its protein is CASTQTDRPPDEQYF.

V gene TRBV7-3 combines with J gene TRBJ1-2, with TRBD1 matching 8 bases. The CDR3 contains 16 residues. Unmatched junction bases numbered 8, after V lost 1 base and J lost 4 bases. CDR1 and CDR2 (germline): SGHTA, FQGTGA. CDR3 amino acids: CASSLMQGASSYGYTF. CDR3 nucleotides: TGTGCCAGCAGCTTAATGCAGGGGGCCTCTAGCTATGGCTACACCTTC.